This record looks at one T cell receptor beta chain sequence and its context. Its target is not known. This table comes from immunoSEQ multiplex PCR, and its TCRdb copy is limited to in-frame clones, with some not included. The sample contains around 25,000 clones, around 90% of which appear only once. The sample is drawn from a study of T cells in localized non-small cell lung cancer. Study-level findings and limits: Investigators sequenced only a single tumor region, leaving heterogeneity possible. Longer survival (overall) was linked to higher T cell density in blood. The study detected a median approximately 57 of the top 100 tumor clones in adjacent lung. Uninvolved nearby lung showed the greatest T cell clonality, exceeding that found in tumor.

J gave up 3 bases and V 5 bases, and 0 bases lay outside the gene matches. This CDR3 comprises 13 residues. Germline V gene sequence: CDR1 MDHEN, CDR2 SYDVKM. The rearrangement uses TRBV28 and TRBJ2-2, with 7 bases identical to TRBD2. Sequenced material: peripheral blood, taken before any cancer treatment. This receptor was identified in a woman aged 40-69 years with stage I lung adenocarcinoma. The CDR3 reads CASSRGDTGELFF. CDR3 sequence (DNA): TGTGCCAGCAGTCGGGGGGACACCGGGGAGCTGTTTTTT.